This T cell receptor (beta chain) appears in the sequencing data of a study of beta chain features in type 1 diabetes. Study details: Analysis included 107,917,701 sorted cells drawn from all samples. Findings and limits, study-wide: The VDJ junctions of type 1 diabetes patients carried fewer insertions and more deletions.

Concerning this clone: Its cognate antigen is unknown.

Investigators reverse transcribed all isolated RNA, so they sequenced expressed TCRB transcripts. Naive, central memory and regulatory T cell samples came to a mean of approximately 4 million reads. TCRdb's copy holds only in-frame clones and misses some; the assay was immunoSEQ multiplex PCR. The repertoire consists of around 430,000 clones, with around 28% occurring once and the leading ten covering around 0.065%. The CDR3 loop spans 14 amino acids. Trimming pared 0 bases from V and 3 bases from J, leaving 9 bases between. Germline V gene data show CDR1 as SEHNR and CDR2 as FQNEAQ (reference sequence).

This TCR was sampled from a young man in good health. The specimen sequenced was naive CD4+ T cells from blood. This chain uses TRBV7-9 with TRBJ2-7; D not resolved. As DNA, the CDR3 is TGTGCCAGCAGCTTAGCCCATACGAACTACGAGCAGTACTTC. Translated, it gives CASSLAHTNYEQYF.